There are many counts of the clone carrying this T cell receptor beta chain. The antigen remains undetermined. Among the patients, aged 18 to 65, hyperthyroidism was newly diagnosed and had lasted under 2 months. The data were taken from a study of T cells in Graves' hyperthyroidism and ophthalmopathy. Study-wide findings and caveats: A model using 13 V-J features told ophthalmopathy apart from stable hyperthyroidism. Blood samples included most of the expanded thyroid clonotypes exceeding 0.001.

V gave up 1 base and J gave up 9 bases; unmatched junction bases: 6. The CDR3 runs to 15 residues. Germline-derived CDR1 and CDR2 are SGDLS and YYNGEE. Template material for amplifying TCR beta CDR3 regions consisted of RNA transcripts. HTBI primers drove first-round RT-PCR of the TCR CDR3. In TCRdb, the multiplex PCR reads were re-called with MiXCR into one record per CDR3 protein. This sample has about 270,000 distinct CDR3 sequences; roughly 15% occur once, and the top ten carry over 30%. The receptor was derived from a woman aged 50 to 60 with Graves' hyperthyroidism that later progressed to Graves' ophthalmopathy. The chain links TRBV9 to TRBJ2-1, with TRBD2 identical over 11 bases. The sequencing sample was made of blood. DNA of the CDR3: TGTGCCAGCAGCGTAACTAGCGGGAGTGGCTTTGAGCAGTTCTTC. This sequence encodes CASSVTSGSGFEQFF.